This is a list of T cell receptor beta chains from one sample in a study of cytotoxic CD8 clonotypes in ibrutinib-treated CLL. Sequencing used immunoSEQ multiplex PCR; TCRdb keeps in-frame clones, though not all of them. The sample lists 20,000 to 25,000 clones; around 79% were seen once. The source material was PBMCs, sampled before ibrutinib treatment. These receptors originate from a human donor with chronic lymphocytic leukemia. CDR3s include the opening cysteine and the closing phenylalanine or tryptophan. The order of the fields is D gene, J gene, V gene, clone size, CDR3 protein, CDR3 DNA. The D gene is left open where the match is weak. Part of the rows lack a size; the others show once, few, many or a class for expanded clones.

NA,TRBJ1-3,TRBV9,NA,CASSRLSGTAPSGNTIYF,TGTGCCAGCAGCCGGCTCTCCGGGACCGCGCCCTCTGGAAACACCATATATTTT
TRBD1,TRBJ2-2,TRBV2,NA,CASTIYPPGTGVLRELFF,TGTGCCAGCACCATTTACCCCCCCGGGACAGGGGTTCTAAGGGAGCTGTTTTTT
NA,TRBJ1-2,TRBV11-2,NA,CASSLDYYGYTF,TGTGCCAGCAGCTTGGATTACTATGGCTACACCTTC
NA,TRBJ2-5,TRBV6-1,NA,CASVRSPVQETQYF,TGTGCCAGCGTCCGGTCGCCCGTCCAAGAGACCCAGTACTTC
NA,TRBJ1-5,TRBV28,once,CASTTRGLVPYNQPQHF,TGTGCCAGCACCACCCGGGGCCTAGTCCCCTACAATCAGCCCCAGCATTTT
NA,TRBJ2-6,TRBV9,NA,CASSEGEGANVLTF,TGTGCCAGCAGCGAGGGGGAGGGGGCCAACGTCCTGACTTTC
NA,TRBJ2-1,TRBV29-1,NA,CSVVAISSYNEQFF,TGCAGCGTTGTGGCGATTAGCTCCTACAATGAGCAGTTCTTC
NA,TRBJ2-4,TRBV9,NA,CASNGSKNIQYF,TGTGCCAGCAACGGGTCCAAAAACATTCAGTACTTC
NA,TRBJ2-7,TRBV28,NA,CASSATGTGSYEQYF,TGTGCCAGCAGTGCTACCGGGACCGGCTCCTACGAGCAGTACTTC
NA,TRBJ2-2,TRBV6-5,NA,CASSYARGEGGELFF,TGTGCCAGCAGTTACGCCAGGGGAGAGGGCGGGGAGCTGTTTTTT
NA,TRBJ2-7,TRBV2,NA,CASSVGEAYEQYF,TGTGCCAGCAGTGTAGGGGAGGCCTACGAGCAGTACTTC
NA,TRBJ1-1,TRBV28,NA,CASSFPWRASDTEAFF,TGTGCCAGCAGTTTCCCCTGGCGAGCCAGCGACACTGAAGCTTTCTTT
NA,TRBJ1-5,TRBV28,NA,CASSLGFGNQPQHF,TGTGCCAGCAGTTTAGGATTCGGGAATCAGCCCCAGCATTTT
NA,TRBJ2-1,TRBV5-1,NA,CASSLDFAEHNEQFF,TGCGCCAGCAGCTTGGATTTCGCAGAACACAATGAGCAGTTCTTC
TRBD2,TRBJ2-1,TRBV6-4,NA,CASSPAGEVGEQFF,TGTGCCAGCAGCCCAGCGGGAGAGGTAGGTGAGCAGTTCTTC
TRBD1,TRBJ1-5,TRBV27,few,CASSRQGGSQPQHF,TGTGCCAGCAGTAGACAGGGGGGAAGTCAGCCCCAGCATTTT
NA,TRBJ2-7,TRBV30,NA,CAWSLRASYEQYF,TGTGCCTGGAGTCTAAGAGCCTCCTACGAGCAGTACTTC
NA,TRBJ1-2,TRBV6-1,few,CASSEASAAPGYGYTF,TGTGCCAGCAGTGAAGCGTCGGCAGCCCCTGGCTATGGCTACACCTTC
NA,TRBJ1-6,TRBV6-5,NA,CASSYGYPASSPLHF,TGTGCCAGCAGTTACGGGTACCCCGCGAGCTCACCCCTCCACTTT
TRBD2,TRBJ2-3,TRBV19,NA,CATRTSGRSDTQYF,TGTGCCACCAGGACTAGCGGGAGGTCAGATACGCAGTATTTT
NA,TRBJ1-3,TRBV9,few,CASASEPSRGSSGNTIYF,TGTGCCAGTGCGAGTGAGCCATCCAGGGGTTCCTCTGGAAACACCATATATTTT
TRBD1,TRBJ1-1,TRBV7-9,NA,CASSFRGTGDTEAFF,TGTGCCAGCAGCTTCCGTGGGACAGGGGACACTGAAGCTTTCTTT
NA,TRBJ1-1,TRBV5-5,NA,CASSYLTGNTEAFF,TGTGCCAGCAGCTACCTGACGGGGAACACTGAAGCTTTCTTT
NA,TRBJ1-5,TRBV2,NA,CASGPLNQPQHF,TGTGCCAGTGGACCACTCAATCAGCCCCAGCATTTT
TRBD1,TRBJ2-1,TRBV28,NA,CAGTDLGLSEQFF,TGTGCGGGGACAGATCTAGGCCTAAGTGAGCAGTTCTTC
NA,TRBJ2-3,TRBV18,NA,CASSPPKLGSTDTQYF,TGTGCCAGCTCACCACCGAAACTAGGAAGCACAGATACGCAGTATTTT
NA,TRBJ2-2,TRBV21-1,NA,CASSKSRQGAGGRSWTGELFF,TGTGCCAGCAGCAAAAGTAGGCAAGGAGCGGGAGGGCGTAGTTGGACCGGGGAGCTGTTTTTT
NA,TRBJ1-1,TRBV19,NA,CASKRVGAEAFF,TGTGCCAGTAAGAGAGTGGGCGCTGAAGCTTTCTTT
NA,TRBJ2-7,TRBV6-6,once,CASSTWGYEQYF,TGTGCCAGCAGTACTTGGGGCTACGAGCAGTACTTC
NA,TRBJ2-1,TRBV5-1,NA,CASSFLGDSYNEQFF,TGCGCCAGCAGCTTTCTCGGGGACTCCTACAATGAGCAGTTCTTC
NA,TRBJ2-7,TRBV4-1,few,CASSQVGGQPYEQYF,TGCGCCAGCAGCCAAGTCGGGGGGCAGCCCTACGAGCAGTACTTC
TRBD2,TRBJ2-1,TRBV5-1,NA,CASSTTSGVIGDEQFF,TGCGCCAGCAGCACGACTAGCGGGGTGATCGGGGATGAGCAGTTCTTC
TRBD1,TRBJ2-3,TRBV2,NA,CASSDAGGASTDTQYF,TGTGCCAGCAGTGATGCAGGGGGCGCTTCCACAGATACGCAGTATTTT
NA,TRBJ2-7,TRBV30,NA,CAWRRGVPSYEQYF,TGTGCCTGGAGGAGGGGGGTCCCATCCTACGAGCAGTACTTC
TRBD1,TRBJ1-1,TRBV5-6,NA,CASSWNRGFTEAFF,TGTGCCAGCAGCTGGAACAGGGGGTTCACTGAAGCTTTCTTT
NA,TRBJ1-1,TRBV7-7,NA,CASSVSWRAAAFF,TGTGCTAGCAGCGTCTCTTGGAGGGCTGCAGCTTTCTTT
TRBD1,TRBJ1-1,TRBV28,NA,CASRRDRVKEAFF,TGTGCCAGCAGACGGGACAGGGTAAAAGAAGCTTTCTTT
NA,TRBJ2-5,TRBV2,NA,CASVPGTTKETQYF,TGTGCCAGCGTCCCGGGGACAACGAAAGAGACCCAGTACTTC
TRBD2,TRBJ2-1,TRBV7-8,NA,CASSDTSGSDNEQFF,TGTGCCAGCAGCGACACTAGCGGGAGTGACAATGAGCAGTTCTTC
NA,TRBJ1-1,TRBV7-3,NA,CASRLGGGTEAFF,TGTGCCAGCAGGCTGGGAGGGGGCACTGAAGCTTTCTTT
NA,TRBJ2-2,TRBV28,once,CASKTGRALTGELFF,TGTGCCAGCAAGACGGGTCGAGCACTCACCGGGGAGCTGTTTTTT
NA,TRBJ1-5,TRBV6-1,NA,CATKRGDLDQPQHF,TGTGCCACAAAGCGGGGGGATTTGGATCAGCCCCAGCATTTT
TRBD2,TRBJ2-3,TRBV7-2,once,CASSLSGKRGDF,TGTGCCAGCAGCTTAAGCGGGAAACGAGGGGATTTT
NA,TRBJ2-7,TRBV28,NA,CASSLPDPSYEQYF,TGTGCCAGCAGTTTGCCGGACCCCTCCTACGAGCAGTACTTC
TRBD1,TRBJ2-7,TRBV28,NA,CASSLWSAGTADEQYF,TGTGCCAGCAGTTTATGGAGTGCCGGGACAGCGGACGAGCAGTACTTC
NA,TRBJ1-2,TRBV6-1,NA,CASSEAPTGGYGYTF,TGTGCCAGCAGTGAAGCCCCAACGGGCGGCTATGGCTACACCTTC
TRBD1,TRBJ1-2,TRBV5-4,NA,CASSPSGQVPPYGYTF,TGTGCCAGCAGCCCCTCCGGACAGGTCCCACCCTATGGCTACACCTTC
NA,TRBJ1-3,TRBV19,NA,CASGGDGNTIYF,TGTGCCAGTGGGGGTGATGGAAACACCATATATTTT
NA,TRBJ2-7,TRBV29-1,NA,CSVEEGIYEQYF,TGCAGCGTCGAAGAAGGGATCTACGAGCAGTACTTC
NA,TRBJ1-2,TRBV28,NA,CASSLTGYGYTF,TGTGCCAGCAGTCTTACGGGCTATGGCTACACCTTC
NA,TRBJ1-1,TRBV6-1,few,CASSKMRDTEAFF,TGTGCCAGCAGTAAGATGAGGGACACTGAAGCTTTCTTT